This TCR beta chain was sequenced in a study of blood T cells in healthy people across ages. Study-level background: Template switching captured about one barcoded beta molecule per two T cells. Notes on the study in general: Unknown CMV status may confound age-related changes in expanded clones.

Regarding this clonotype: Its specificity is unknown. A read error is possible here, since a much larger clone lies one base away.

Healthy Caucasian individuals from Russia aged roughly 6 to 90 served as donors. Each donor's blood draw was roughly 9.8 milliliters of peripheral blood. PCR was performed a second time for about 7 to 11 cycles using a sample-barcoded 5' primer and a J-beta primer mix. In TCRdb, the 5' RACE reads were re-called with MiXCR into one record per CDR3 protein. The sample consists of about 640,000 distinct CDR3 sequences, about 30% of them appearing once. The CDR3 has 12 amino acids. Germline CDR1 DFQATT, CDR2 SNEGSKA (reference sequence). This clonotype originated in a woman older than 75 in good health. Sequencing used blood. The chain is built from TRBV20-1 and TRBJ2-1; D unresolved. For the CDR3, the DNA is TGCAGGGCTAGAAGTTTTTACAATGAGCAGTTCTTC. As protein: CRARSFYNEQFF.